What follows describes a single T cell receptor beta chain. No antigen is known for it. This record belongs to a study of identical twins. Study-level points and caveats: Sequences that were out-of-frame, alpha and twin-shared displayed an excess of low generation probability. The degree of excess twin sharing was weaker in beta out-of-frame sequences.

One entry per CDR3 protein results from TCRdb running MiXCR on the 5' RACE reads. In the table there are hundreds of thousands of distinct CDR3 sequences, 20% to 25% of which are singletons. Trimming at V came to 8 bases and at J to 0 bases, leaving 13 bases not matched to a gene. Germline V CDR1 and CDR2: WNHNN, SYGVQD (reference sequence). The CDR3 runs to 18 residues. Another study also made use of these data, one on T cells expressing NK-cell markers.

The sequenced sample was PBMCs. This clonotype originated in a woman between 18 and 29 years old in good health. The chain couples TRBV10-1 to TRBJ2-1; 10 bases are shared with TRBD2. The CDR3 protein is CASLAGELLERSYNEQFF. CDR3 in DNA: TGCGCCAGCCTAGCGGGGGAATTACTCGAACGCTCCTACAATGAGCAGTTCTTC.